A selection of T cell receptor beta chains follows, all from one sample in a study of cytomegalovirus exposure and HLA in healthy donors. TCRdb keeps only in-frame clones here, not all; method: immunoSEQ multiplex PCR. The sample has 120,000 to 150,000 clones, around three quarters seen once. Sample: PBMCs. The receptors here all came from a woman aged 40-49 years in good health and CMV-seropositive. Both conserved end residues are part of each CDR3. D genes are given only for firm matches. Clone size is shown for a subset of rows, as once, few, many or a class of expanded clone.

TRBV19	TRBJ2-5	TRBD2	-	TGTGCCAGTAGTATAGCTAGTCTAGCGGGAAGAAGGAAAGAGACCCAGTACTTC	CASSIASLAGRRKETQYF
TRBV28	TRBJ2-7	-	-	TGTGCCAGCAGGGAGGGGCGGGATTACGAGCAGTACTTC	CASREGRDYEQYF
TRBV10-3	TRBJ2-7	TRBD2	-	TGTGCCACTTCCTCCCCTAGCGGTAGCTCCTACGAGCAGTACTTC	CATSSPSGSSYEQYF
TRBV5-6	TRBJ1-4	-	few	TGTGCCAGCAGCCCCGGGGGGATTAATGAAAAACTGTTTTTT	CASSPGGINEKLFF
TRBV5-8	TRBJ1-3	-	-	TGTGCCAGCAGCTTCCAGGGATATGGAAACACCACATATTTT	CASSFQGYGNTTYF
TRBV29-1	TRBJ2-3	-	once	TGCAGCGTTGACCTGGGACTTCCAGATACGCAGTATTTT	CSVDLGLPDTQYF
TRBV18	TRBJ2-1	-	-	TGTGCCAGCTCAGGCCTAGGCGACAATGAGCAGTTCTTC	CASSGLGDNEQFF
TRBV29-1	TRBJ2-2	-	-	TGCAGCGTCTCCCGTAACACCGGGGAGCTGTTTTTT	CSVSRNTGELFF
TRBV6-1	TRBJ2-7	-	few	TGTGCCAGCAGTTATAACACTCTCGGGGAGCAGTACTTC	CASSYNTLGEQYF
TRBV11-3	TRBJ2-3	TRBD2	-	TGTGCCAGCACTCCCGGGGGGGGCGGCACAGATACGCAGTATTTT	CASTPGGGGTDTQYF
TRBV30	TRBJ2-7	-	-	TGTGCCTGGAGGGACCGAGAGAAGGGGTCCTACGAGCAGTACTTC	CAWRDREKGSYEQYF
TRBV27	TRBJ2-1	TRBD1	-	TGTGCCAGCATGCGCCGGGACAGCTCCTACAATGAGCAGTTCTTC	CASMRRDSSYNEQFF
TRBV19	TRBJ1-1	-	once	TGTGCCAGTAACCCGATCGGGAGGGACACTGAAGCTTTCTTT	CASNPIGRDTEAFF
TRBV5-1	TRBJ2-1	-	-	TGCGCCAGCAGCTTGGCCGAAGGGGCGATGGGCAATGAGCAGTTCTTC	CASSLAEGAMGNEQFF
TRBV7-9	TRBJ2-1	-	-	TGTGCCAGCAGCGGGGGGAGATACAATGAGCAGTTCTTC	CASSGGRYNEQFF
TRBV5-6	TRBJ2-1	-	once	TGTGCCAGCAGCTTGAGACTAGAGCAGTTCTTC	CASSLRLEQFF
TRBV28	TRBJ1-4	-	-	TGTGCCAGCAGTTCGCGGAGGGGCCTACCGTTTTTT	CASSSRRGLPFF
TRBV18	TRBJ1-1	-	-	TGTGCCAGCTCACCCCGAACTACTGAAGCTTTCTTT	CASSPRTTEAFF
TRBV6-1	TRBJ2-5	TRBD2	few	TGTGCCAGCACCATAGCGGGAGCAGGGGAAGAGACCCAGTACTTC	CASTIAGAGEETQYF
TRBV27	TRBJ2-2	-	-	TGTGCCAGCAGTTTATTCACGGGGGTTGCCGGGGAGCTGTTTTTT	CASSLFTGVAGELFF
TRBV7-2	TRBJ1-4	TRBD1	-	TGTGCCAGCAGCTTGGACAGGGAAAGTTATGAAAAACTGTTTTTT	CASSLDRESYEKLFF
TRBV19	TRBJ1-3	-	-	TGTGCCAGTAGCATCGGGAGGGGTAACTCTGGAAACACCATATATTTT	CASSIGRGNSGNTIYF
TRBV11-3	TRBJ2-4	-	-	TGTGCCAGCAGCCAGGAAAACATTCAGTACTTC	CASSQENIQYF
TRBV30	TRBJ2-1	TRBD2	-	TGTGCCTGGAGAAAGCGGGAGGTGGACAATGAGCAGTTCTTC	CAWRKREVDNEQFF
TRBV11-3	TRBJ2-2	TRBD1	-	TGTGCCAGCAGTGTGTGGTCAGGGGGAGCGAGCGCGAACACCGGGGAGCTGTTTTTT	CASSVWSGGASANTGELFF
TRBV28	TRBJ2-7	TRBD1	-	TGTGCCAGCAGTGCCCCGGCGGGACAGGGCATGGAAGAGCAGTACTTC	CASSAPAGQGMEEQYF
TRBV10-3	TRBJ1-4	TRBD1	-	TGTGCCATCAGTCCGACGGGACAGGGACCTAATGAAAAACTGTTTTTT	CAISPTGQGPNEKLFF
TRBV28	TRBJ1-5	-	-	TGTGCCAGCAAAGACTTACAGGGTTGGGAGCCCCAGCATTTT	CASKDLQGWEPQHF
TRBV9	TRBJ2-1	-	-	TGTGCCAGCAGCTCACATAGCCCCCCTCCGGGATCCTACAATGAGCAGTTCTTC	CASSSHSPPPGSYNEQFF
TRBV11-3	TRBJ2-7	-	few	TGTGCCAGCAGTCGGGACTACGAGCAGTACTTC	CASSRDYEQYF
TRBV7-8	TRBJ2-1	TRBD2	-	TGTGCCAGCAACTCCTTTAGCGGGATGGGCAATGAGCAGTTCTTC	CASNSFSGMGNEQFF
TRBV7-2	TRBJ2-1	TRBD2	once	TGTGCCAGCCCTTCCTCTAGCGGATCCTACAATGAGCAGTTCTTC	CASPSSSGSYNEQFF
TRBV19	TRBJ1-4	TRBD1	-	TGTGCCAGCCGCAGGGGGAGAGGACAGGCGCTTGCAACTAATGAAAAACTGTTTTTT	CASRRGRGQALATNEKLFF
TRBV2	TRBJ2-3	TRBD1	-	TGTGCCAGCACTGGGACAGGGGGCTTTTGGGATACGCAGTATTTT	CASTGTGGFWDTQYF
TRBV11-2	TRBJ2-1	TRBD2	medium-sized	TGTGCCAGCAGCCCCTCAGCGGGGAACTACAATGAGCAGTTCTTC	CASSPSAGNYNEQFF
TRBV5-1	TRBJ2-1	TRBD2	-	TGCGCCAGCAGTCAACTAGCGGGAGGGATCAATGAGCAGTTCTTC	CASSQLAGGINEQFF
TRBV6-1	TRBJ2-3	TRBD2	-	TGTGCCAGCAGTGAGGGGGGGGGACTTCTTACGCAGTATTTT	CASSEGGGLLTQYF
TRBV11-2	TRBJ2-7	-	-	TGTGCCAGCAGCTTAGGACTTGAGAACTACGAGCAGTACTTC	CASSLGLENYEQYF
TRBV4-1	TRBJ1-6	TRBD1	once	TGCGCCAGCAGCCACCCACACGGACAGGGGAATTCACCCCTCCACTTT	CASSHPHGQGNSPLHF
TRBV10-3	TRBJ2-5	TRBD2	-	TGTGCCATCAGTGAGGGTAGCGGGATAGGGGAGACCCAGTACTTC	CAISEGSGIGETQYF
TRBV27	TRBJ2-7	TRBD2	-	TGTGCCAGCAGTATATTAGCGGGATGGAGAGGAGGGCAGTACTTC	CASSILAGWRGGQYF
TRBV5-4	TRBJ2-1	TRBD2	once	TGTGCCAGCAGCTTGGAGGTAGCGGGATTCTATGAGCAGTTCTTC	CASSLEVAGFYEQFF